These T cell receptor beta chains were read from a single sample in a study of T cell responses to AZD1222 COVID-19 vaccine. Repertoires were generated with immunoSEQ multiplex PCR, while TCRdb's copy carries only in-frame clones and drops some. The data show fewer than 200,000 clones, approximately 91% seen once. The sample was peripheral blood, taken on day 0 of AZD1222 vaccination. The source of these receptors is an adult in good health. The CDR3 runs from the conserved cysteine through the conserved F or W. The order of the fields is V gene, clone size, J gene, CDR3 length, D gene, CDR3 DNA, CDR3 protein. The D gene is left open where the match is weak. Where a row states a size, it is once, few, many or the class of an expanded clone; other rows omit it.

TRBV28	few	TRBJ1-5	17	NA	TGTGCCAGCAGTTTATATGCACAGGGCATCAGCAATCAGCCCCAGCATTTT	CASSLYAQGISNQPQHF
TRBV4-1	NA	TRBJ1-1	18	TRBD1	TGCGCCAGCAGCCAAGTACAGGGGGCTGAGAGCATGAACACTGAAGCTTTCTTT	CASSQVQGAESMNTEAFF
TRBV9	NA	TRBJ2-3	15	NA	TGTGCCAGCAGCGCGGGACTTGTGAACACAGATACGCAGTATTTT	CASSAGLVNTDTQYF
TRBV7-2	NA	TRBJ1-5	16	NA	TGTGCCAGCAGCTTAGTCGGGGGGGGCGAGTTTCAGCCCCAGCATTTT	CASSLVGGGEFQPQHF
TRBV7-8	NA	TRBJ2-4	14	TRBD1	TGTGCCAGCAGCTCAAACACAGGGGATGGCATTCAGTACTTC	CASSSNTGDGIQYF
TRBV4-3	NA	TRBJ2-6	18	TRBD1	TGCGCCAGCAGCCCAAAAGACAGGGGGAACCCTGGGGCCAACGTCCTGACTTTC	CASSPKDRGNPGANVLTF
TRBV24-1	NA	TRBJ2-1	18	TRBD2	TGTGCCACCAGTGATTCCGGGACTAGCGGGAGTTTTTGGAATGAGCAGTTCTTC	CATSDSGTSGSFWNEQFF
TRBV18	NA	TRBJ1-2	13	TRBD1	TGTGCCAGCTCACCAACAGGGGACGGTGGCTACACCTTC	CASSPTGDGGYTF
TRBV28	NA	TRBJ1-2	13	TRBD1	TGTGCCAGCAGTAGGACAGGGGGCCATGGCTACACCTTC	CASSRTGGHGYTF
TRBV6-5	NA	TRBJ2-2	14	TRBD1	TGTGCCAGCAAGGGACAGGGAAGAACCGGGGAGCTGTTTTTT	CASKGQGRTGELFF
TRBV19	NA	TRBJ1-5	14	TRBD1	TGTGCCAGTAGTGTGACAGGGGGCAATCAGCCCCAGCATTTT	CASSVTGGNQPQHF
TRBV19	NA	TRBJ1-2	14	NA	TGTGCCAGTAGTATAACATCGGTTTCGGGTGGCTACACCTTC	CASSITSVSGGYTF
TRBV6-2/TRBV6-3	few	TRBJ2-1	14	NA	TGTGCCAGCAGTTACATGGAAGAAGGTGGTGAGCAGTTCTTC	CASSYMEEGGEQFF
TRBV11-2	NA	TRBJ1-1	15	NA	TGTGCCAGCAGCTTTTCGGGTCCGTTGAACACTGAAGCTTTCTTT	CASSFSGPLNTEAFF
TRBV19	few	TRBJ1-4	14	NA	TGTGCCAGTAGTATGTCTACGGTCCGGGAAAAACTGTTTTTT	CASSMSTVREKLFF
TRBV13	NA	TRBJ2-7	14	TRBD1	TGTGCCAGCAGCTCGACAGGGGGGTCCTACGAGCAGTACTTC	CASSSTGGSYEQYF
TRBV19	NA	TRBJ2-7	14	TRBD1	TGTGCCAGTACCACCGGGACAGGGATTTACGAGCAGTACTTC	CASTTGTGIYEQYF
TRBV7-6	NA	TRBJ2-7	13	NA	TGTGCCAGCAGCTTTATCGGCAGCTACGAGCAGTACTTC	CASSFIGSYEQYF
TRBV19	NA	TRBJ1-2	12	NA	TGTGCCACCATGGACGGTAACTATGGCTACACCTTC	CATMDGNYGYTF
TRBV6-2/TRBV6-3	NA	TRBJ1-1	16	NA	TGTGCCAGCAGTTACGGGCAGGGATTCATGAACACTGAAGCTTTCTTT	CASSYGQGFMNTEAFF
TRBV7-2	NA	TRBJ2-7	13	NA	TGTGCCAGCAGCCCCGGGACTGGCTACGAGCAGTACTTC	CASSPGTGYEQYF
TRBV9	NA	TRBJ2-2	17	TRBD1	TGTGCCAGCAGCGTAGGGATCAGGGGGCAGAACACCGGGGAGCTGTTTTTT	CASSVGIRGQNTGELFF
TRBV7-2	NA	TRBJ2-1	12	TRBD2	TGTGCCAGCAGCCCTACTAGCGCGGAGCAGTTCTTC	CASSPTSAEQFF
TRBV10-3	once	TRBJ2-7	13	NA	TGTGCCATCAGTGTCCCTTCAGGGGACGAGCAGTACTTC	CAISVPSGDEQYF
TRBV4-1	NA	TRBJ2-5	17	NA	TGCGCCAGCAGCCAAGAAGTGGGGGCTGGAGGGTTGGAGACCCAGTACTTC	CASSQEVGAGGLETQYF
TRBV11-2	NA	TRBJ2-1	16	TRBD2	TGTGCCAGCAGCCACGGTAGCGGGGGATTAGGGAATGAGCAGTTCTTC	CASSHGSGGLGNEQFF
TRBV7-2	once	TRBJ1-1	15	NA	TGTGCCAGCAGCTTAGTCTGGGCTCCGAACACTGAAGCTTTCTTT	CASSLVWAPNTEAFF
TRBV29-1	NA	TRBJ2-7	12	NA	TGCAGCGTTCTAGGACAGCCAAGCGAGCAGTACTTC	CSVLGQPSEQYF
TRBV7-2	NA	TRBJ1-1	15	NA	TGTGCCAGCAGCCATTGGGCATTAGAGAACACTGAAGCTTTCTTT	CASSHWALENTEAFF
TRBV7-2	NA	TRBJ2-7	15	NA	TGTGCCAGCAGCTCAAAGGGCCCTAACTCCTACGAGCAGTACTTC	CASSSKGPNSYEQYF
TRBV6-6	NA	TRBJ2-7	14	NA	TGTGCCAGCAGTTACTATTTATCCACCTACGAGCAGTACTTC	CASSYYLSTYEQYF
TRBV6-5	NA	TRBJ2-3	16	NA	TGTGCCAGCAGTTATAGGGGGGGGGATAGCACAGATACGCAGTATTTT	CASSYRGGDSTDTQYF
TRBV6-1	NA	TRBJ1-1	15	TRBD1	TGTGCCAGCAGAGAAGGTGGGACAGTGAGGGCTGAAGCTTTCTTT	CASREGGTVRAEAFF
TRBV10-3	NA	TRBJ2-6	15	NA	TGTGCCATCAGCTGGACAGTCTCTGGGGCCAACGTCCTGACTTTC	CAISWTVSGANVLTF
TRBV29-1	once	TRBJ1-3	13	NA	TGCAGCGTTGTTGGTAAGGCGGCGGACACCATATATTTT	CSVVGKAADTIYF
TRBV27	NA	TRBJ2-7	16	TRBD1	TGTGCCAGCAGTTTAATCGTGACAGGGAATTCCTACGAGCAGTACTTC	CASSLIVTGNSYEQYF
TRBV3-1/TRBV3-2	NA	TRBJ1-3	15	TRBD1	TGTGCCAGCAGCCAAGCGACAGGGGCTGGAAACACCATATATTTT	CASSQATGAGNTIYF
TRBV7-9	NA	TRBJ2-7	14	TRBD1	TGTGCCAGCAGCGACCAGACAGGGACCTACGAGCAGTACTTC	CASSDQTGTYEQYF
TRBV14	NA	TRBJ2-3	17	NA	TGTGCCAGCAGCCAACGTCTTTGGACCAGAAGCACAGATACGCAGTATTTT	CASSQRLWTRSTDTQYF
TRBV19	NA	TRBJ2-7	14	NA	TGTGCCAGTAGTATAACCGCTAGCTCCTACGAGCAGTACTTC	CASSITASSYEQYF
TRBV5-1	NA	TRBJ2-7	12	NA	TGCGCCAGCAGCTTACAGGGTTACGAGCAGTACTTC	CASSLQGYEQYF
TRBV7-9	NA	TRBJ1-1	16	NA	TGTGCCAGCACCTCCTGGGACCAGGGGAGGAACACTGAAGCTTTCTTT	CASTSWDQGRNTEAFF
TRBV20-1	NA	TRBJ2-7	11	NA	TGCAGGCGGCAGGGCGTCTGGGAGCAGTACTTC	CRRQGVWEQYF
TRBV5-1	NA	TRBJ1-4	15	NA	TGCGCCAGCACGTATGATCAAGGGGAATTTGAAAAACTGTTTTTT	CASTYDQGEFEKLFF
TRBV5-8	few	TRBJ1-2	14	NA	TGTGCCAGCAGCTTGAGCAGCTATAACTATGGCTACACCTTC	CASSLSSYNYGYTF
TRBV6-2/TRBV6-3	NA	TRBJ1-1	18	NA	TGTGCCAGCAGTTACACGTGGCAGGGACGTCCGTCGAACACTGAAGCTTTCTTT	CASSYTWQGRPSNTEAFF
TRBV7-9	NA	TRBJ2-1	13	TRBD2	TGTGCCAGCAGCTTAGGGGGAGGGTCTGAGCAGTTCTTC	CASSLGGGSEQFF
TRBV19	NA	TRBJ1-1	22	TRBD1	TGTGCCAGTAGCCCCTACTCCGGGACAGGGCTAGGGCCCTTAAACATGAACACTGAAGCTTTCTTT	CASSPYSGTGLGPLNMNTEAFF
TRBV13	NA	TRBJ1-1	13	NA	TGTGCCAGCAGCTTTCAGGGACGTACTGAAGCTTTCTTT	CASSFQGRTEAFF
TRBV27	NA	TRBJ1-1	18	TRBD1	TGTGCCAGCAGTCAATTCCGGACAGGGAGGTTAGGGAACACTGAAGCTTTCTTT	CASSQFRTGRLGNTEAFF
TRBV19	NA	TRBJ1-1	14	NA	TGTGCCAGTAGTATTCTGGGGGGTATGGCTGAAGCTTTCTTT	CASSILGGMAEAFF
TRBV12-3/TRBV12-4	NA	TRBJ2-7	13	NA	TGTGCCAGCAGTACCCGGACGGGGACCGAGCAGTACTTC	CASSTRTGTEQYF
TRBV28	NA	TRBJ2-1	17	TRBD2	TGTGCCAGCAGCCGAAATCCCCTTACTAGCGGGGGAGATGAGCAGTTCTTC	CASSRNPLTSGGDEQFF